The clone carrying this T cell receptor (beta chain) has at least ten counts. Its target is not known. Researchers used two-round multiplex PCR to amplify TCR beta CDR3 starting from genomic DNA. Gene-specific TRBV and TRBJ primers were used in PCR round one. TCRdb passed the multiplex PCR reads through MiXCR, listing each CDR3 protein once. This table holds about 59,000 distinct CDR3 sequences, more than 25% found once. The data were obtained in a study of prognosis after radiotherapy for stage I lung cancer. Study-wide background: Under 15 men and over five women, aged about 50 to 95 and with a median age of roughly 74 years, made up the patients. Patients received 3 to 5 SBRT fractions with a biologically effective dose of at least 100 Gy.

Trimming removed 5 bases from V and 4 bases from J; junction bases left unmatched: 7. Germline V gene sequence: CDR1 DFQATT, CDR2 SNEGSKA (reference sequence). The CDR3 is made up of 14 amino acids. Findings of the study overall: Gene usage, both TRBV and TRBJ, reportedly differed between patients with metastases and patients without them. Counts of unique TCR clones fell following stereotactic body radiation therapy, median approximately 10,000 versus 7,000.

The V gene is TRBV20-1, the J gene TRBJ1-1; 10 bases line up with TRBD1. The sequences come from PBMCs, collected before or after stereotactic body radiation therapy (not recorded which). The sequence came from a donor aged 50 or older with non-small cell lung cancer. In DNA form, the CDR3 reads TGCAGTGCTGACAGGGGGCGCGGTGTCACTGAAGCTTTCTTT. This encodes CSADRGRGVTEAFF.